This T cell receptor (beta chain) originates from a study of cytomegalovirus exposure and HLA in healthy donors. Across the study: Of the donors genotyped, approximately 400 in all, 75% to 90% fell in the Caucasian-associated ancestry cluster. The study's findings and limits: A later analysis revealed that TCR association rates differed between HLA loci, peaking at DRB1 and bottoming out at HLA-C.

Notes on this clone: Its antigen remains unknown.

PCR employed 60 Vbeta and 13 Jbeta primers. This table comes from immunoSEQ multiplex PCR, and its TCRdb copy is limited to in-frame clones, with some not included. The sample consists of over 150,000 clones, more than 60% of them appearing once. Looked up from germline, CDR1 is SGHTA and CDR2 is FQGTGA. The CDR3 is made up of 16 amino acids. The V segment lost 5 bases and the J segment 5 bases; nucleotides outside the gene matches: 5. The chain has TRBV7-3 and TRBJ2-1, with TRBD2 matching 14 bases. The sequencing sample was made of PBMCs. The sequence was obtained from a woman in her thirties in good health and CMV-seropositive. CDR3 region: CASSREGLAGDNEQFF. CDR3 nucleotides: TGTGCCAGCAGCCGAGAGGGACTAGCGGGAGACAATGAGCAGTTCTTC.